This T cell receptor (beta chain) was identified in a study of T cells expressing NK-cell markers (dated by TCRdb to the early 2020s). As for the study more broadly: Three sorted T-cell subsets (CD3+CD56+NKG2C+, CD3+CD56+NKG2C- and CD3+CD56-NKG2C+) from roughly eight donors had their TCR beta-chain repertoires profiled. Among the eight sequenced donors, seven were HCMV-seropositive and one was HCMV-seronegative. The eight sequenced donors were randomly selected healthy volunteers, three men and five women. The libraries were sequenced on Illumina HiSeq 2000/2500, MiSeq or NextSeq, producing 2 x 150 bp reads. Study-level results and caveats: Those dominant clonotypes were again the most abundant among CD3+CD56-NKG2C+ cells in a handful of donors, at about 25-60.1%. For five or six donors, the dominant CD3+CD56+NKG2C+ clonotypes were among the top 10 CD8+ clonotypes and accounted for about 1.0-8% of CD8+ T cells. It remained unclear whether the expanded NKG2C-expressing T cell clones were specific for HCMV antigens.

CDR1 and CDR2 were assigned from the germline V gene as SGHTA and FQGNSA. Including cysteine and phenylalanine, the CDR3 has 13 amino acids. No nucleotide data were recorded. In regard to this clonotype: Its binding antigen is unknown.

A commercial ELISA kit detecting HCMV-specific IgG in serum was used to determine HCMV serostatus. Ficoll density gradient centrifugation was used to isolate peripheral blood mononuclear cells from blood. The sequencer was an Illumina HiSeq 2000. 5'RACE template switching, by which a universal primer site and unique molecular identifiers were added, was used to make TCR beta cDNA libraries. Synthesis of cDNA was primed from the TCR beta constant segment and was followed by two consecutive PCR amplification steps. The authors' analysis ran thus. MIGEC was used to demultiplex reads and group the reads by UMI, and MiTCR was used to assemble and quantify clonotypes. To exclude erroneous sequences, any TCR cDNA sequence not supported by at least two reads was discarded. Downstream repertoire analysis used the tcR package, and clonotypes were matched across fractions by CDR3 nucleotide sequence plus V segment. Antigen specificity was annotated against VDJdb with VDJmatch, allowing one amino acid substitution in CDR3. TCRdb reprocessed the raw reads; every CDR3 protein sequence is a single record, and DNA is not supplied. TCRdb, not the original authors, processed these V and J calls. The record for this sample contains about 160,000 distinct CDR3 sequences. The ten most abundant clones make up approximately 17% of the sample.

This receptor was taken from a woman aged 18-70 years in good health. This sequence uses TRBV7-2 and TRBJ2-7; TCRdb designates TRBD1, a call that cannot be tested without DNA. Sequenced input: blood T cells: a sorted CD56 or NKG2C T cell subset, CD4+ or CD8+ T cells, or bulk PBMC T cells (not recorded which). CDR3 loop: CASTRTGGLGQYF.